Reported below is one T cell receptor (beta chain). The CDR3 spans 15 residues. Germline lookup yields CDR1 SGHNT and CDR2 YYREEE (reference sequence). The trim removed 0 bases at V and 9 bases at J, leaving 6 bases unmatched. The entry originates in a study of control samples from healthy donors and cancer patients. Data came from immunoSEQ multiplex PCR; TCRdb stores just in-frame clones and leaves some out. The sample records roughly 69,000 clones, around 87% being singletons. The V call is TRBV5-4, the J call TRBJ2-1; 10 bases agree with TRBD2. The sequence derives from a woman between 45 and 60 years old with head and neck cancer. The sequenced sample consisted of PBMCs. CDR3 in DNA: TGTGCCAGCAGCTTGGGAAGCGGGGGGGCCGGTGAGCAGTTCTTC. Translated: CASSLGSGGAGEQFF.